This is a list of T cell receptor beta chains from one sample in a study of CD8+ T cells in alopecia areata. The protocol was immunoSEQ multiplex PCR, while the TCRdb copy is restricted to in-frame clones and leaves out a portion. This sample has 150,000 to 200,000 clones, with roughly 60% found just once. The sample was CD4+ T cells sorted from blood, taken at week 24, from a patient treated with tofacitinib. The origin of the receptors is a human donor with alopecia areata. CDR3s include the opening cysteine and the closing phenylalanine or tryptophan. Fields, in order: V gene, CDR3 length, D gene, J gene, clone size, CDR3 protein, CDR3 DNA. The D gene is left open where the match is weak. Size is omitted from some rows. Given values are once, few, many or a class for expanded clones.

TRBV7-6	16	TRBD2	TRBJ2-5	.	CASSTPRGGISETQYF	TGTGCCAGCAGCACACCCCGGGGAGGGATAAGCGAGACCCAGTACTTC
TRBV6-5	14	TRBD1	TRBJ2-5	.	CASSSNRGRKTQYF	TGTGCCAGCAGTTCGAACAGGGGGAGAAAGACCCAGTACTTC
TRBV23-1	16	.	TRBJ1-5	few	CASSPQSPMGNQPQHF	TGCGCCAGCAGTCCCCAAAGTCCCATGGGCAATCAGCCCCAGCATTTT
TRBV29-1	17	TRBD1	TRBJ2-2	.	CSVEGGWGQENTGELFF	TGCAGCGTTGAAGGGGGTTGGGGACAGGAGAACACCGGGGAGCTGTTTTTT
TRBV2	13	TRBD1	TRBJ1-2	.	CASSRDRDYGYTF	TGTGCCAGCAGCCGGGACAGAGACTATGGCTACACCTTC
TRBV29-1	11	.	TRBJ2-3	.	CSAKVTDTQYF	TGCAGCGCAAAGGTTACAGATACGCAGTATTTT
TRBV6-5	16	TRBD1	TRBJ2-1	few	CASSYSGQGTYNEQFF	TGTGCCAGCAGTTACTCGGGACAGGGTACCTACAATGAGCAGTTCTTC
TRBV29-1	13	.	TRBJ2-7	few	CSVLQGDTYEQYF	TGCAGCGTTCTTCAGGGCGATACCTACGAGCAGTACTTC
TRBV6-6	15	.	TRBJ1-1	few	CASSYVVGGHTEAFF	TGTGCCAGCAGTTACGTGGTTGGAGGGCACACTGAAGCTTTCTTT
TRBV6-1	15	TRBD1	TRBJ1-2	.	CASSPRDRGGGGYTF	TGTGCCAGCAGTCCCCGGGACAGGGGAGGGGGCGGCTACACCTTC
TRBV6-5	13	.	TRBJ1-2	.	CASSRARNYGYTF	TGTGCCAGCAGTAGGGCCCGGAACTATGGCTACACCTTC
TRBV30	14	.	TRBJ2-4	once	CAWSLSTTQNIQYF	TGTGCCTGGAGTCTGTCGACTACCCAAAACATTCAGTACTTC
TRBV19	16	TRBD1	TRBJ2-2	few	CASSARGRRNTGELFF	TGTGCCAGTAGTGCCAGGGGGCGGCGGAACACCGGGGAGCTGTTTTTT
TRBV30	14	.	TRBJ1-1	.	CAWNTITGNTEAFF	TGTGCCTGGAATACTATAACGGGGAACACTGAAGCTTTCTTT
TRBV11-2	15	.	TRBJ1-4	few	CASSLERTENEKLFF	TGTGCCAGCAGCTTGGAGCGGACAGAAAATGAAAAACTGTTTTTT
TRBV2	13	.	TRBJ2-4	.	CASSQLAKNIQYF	TGTGCCAGCAGTCAACTAGCCAAAAACATTCAGTACTTC
TRBV7-9	13	.	TRBJ1-1	.	CASSLRGSDEAFF	TGTGCCAGCAGCTTGAGGGGGTCGGATGAAGCTTTCTTT
TRBV29-1	16	TRBD1	TRBJ2-2	.	CSVAHPDRGGTGELFF	TGCAGCGTCGCGCACCCAGACAGGGGCGGCACCGGGGAGCTGTTTTTT
TRBV29-1	14	.	TRBJ1-1	.	CSVGEGRANTEAFF	TGCAGCGTTGGGGAGGGCAGGGCTAACACTGAAGCTTTCTTT
TRBV6-1	10	.	TRBJ2-1	once	CASGPSEQFF	TGTGCCAGCGGCCCTTCTGAGCAGTTCTTC
TRBV19	13	.	TRBJ1-2	few	CASRHRYLKGYTF	TGTGCCAGTCGTCATCGGTACTTGAAGGGCTACACCTTC
TRBV7-9	15	.	TRBJ2-5	.	CASSLDMGYRETQYF	TGTGCCAGCAGCTTAGATATGGGGTACCGGGAGACCCAGTACTTC
TRBV6-5	13	.	TRBJ2-3	.	CASSRDFTDTQYF	TGTGCCAGCAGTAGGGATTTCACAGATACGCAGTATTTT
TRBV4-2	18	TRBD1	TRBJ1-4	.	CASSQDVGTGRTNEKLFF	TGTGCCAGCAGCCAAGATGTCGGGACAGGGAGGACTAATGAAAAACTGTTTTTT
TRBV11-2	15	.	TRBJ2-7	.	CASSLAGTGDYEQYF	TGTGCCAGCAGCTTAGCCGGGACTGGCGACTACGAGCAGTACTTC
TRBV4-2	17	TRBD1	TRBJ2-6	.	CASSQGDRMGGANVLTF	TGTGCCAGCAGCCAAGGGGACAGAATGGGTGGGGCCAACGTCCTGACTTTC
TRBV6-5	14	.	TRBJ2-3	few	CASSYRGMEDTQYF	TGTGCCAGCAGTTACAGGGGTATGGAAGATACGCAGTATTTT
TRBV7-9	15	TRBD1	TRBJ1-2	few	CASSPPHRGRDGYTF	TGTGCCAGCAGCCCCCCTCACAGGGGGCGAGATGGCTACACCTTC
TRBV9	13	.	TRBJ1-1	.	CASSVGGPTEAFF	TGTGCCAGCAGCGTAGGGGGACCGACGGAAGCTTTCTTT
TRBV4-1	17	.	TRBJ2-1	.	CASSQDRSQGGYNEQFF	TGCGCCAGCAGCCAAGATAGAAGCCAGGGGGGGTACAATGAGCAGTTCTTC
TRBV25-1	11	.	TRBJ1-2	.	CASRQGDGYTF	TGTGCCAGCAGACAGGGCGATGGCTACACCTTC
TRBV4-1	14	.	TRBJ2-5	.	CASSQDGLTETQYF	TGCGCCAGCAGCCAAGACGGACTAACAGAGACCCAGTACTTC
TRBV29-1	14	TRBD1	TRBJ2-7	few	CSVALAGGSYEQYF	TGCAGCGTTGCCTTGGCAGGGGGCTCCTACGAGCAGTACTTC
TRBV6-5	13	.	TRBJ1-2	few	CASSKTGTDGYTF	TGTGCCAGCAGTAAAACAGGGACGGATGGCTACACCTTC
TRBV6-1	12	.	TRBJ1-2	few	CASSESTFGYTF	TGTGCCAGCAGTGAATCCACCTTTGGCTACACCTTC
TRBV19	11	.	TRBJ2-5	once	CASSRGETQYF	TGTGCCAGTAGCAGGGGAGAGACCCAGTACTTC
TRBV29-1	13	.	TRBJ1-1	.	CSVGLSRNTEAFF	TGCAGCGTTGGTCTCAGCCGGAACACTGAAGCTTTCTTT
TRBV29-1	13	.	TRBJ1-1	.	CSVATIMNTEAFF	TGCAGCGTCGCGACAATTATGAACACTGAAGCTTTCTTT
TRBV9	16	TRBD2	TRBJ2-5	few	CASSVSSRRGGETQYF	TGTGCCAGCAGCGTATCCTCTCGGCGGGGAGGGGAGACCCAGTACTTC
TRBV4-2	13	.	TRBJ2-7	once	CASSDPVRYEQYF	TGTGCCAGCAGCGATCCCGTGAGGTACGAGCAGTACTTC
TRBV6-6	12	.	TRBJ1-5	.	CASSYGGQPQHF	TGTGCCAGCAGTTACGGGGGTCAGCCCCAGCATTTT
TRBV11-2	12	.	TRBJ1-6	.	CASSPQGYPLHF	TGTGCCAGCAGCCCTCAGGGGTATCCCCTCCACTTT